This T cell receptor beta chain was obtained from a study of cytotoxic CD8 clonotypes in ibrutinib-treated CLL. Comment on this clone: Its antigen is not known.

Clones were read by immunoSEQ multiplex PCR, and TCRdb kept only the in-frame ones, dropping some. The sample yields approximately 80,000 clones, roughly 86% seen once. Study results and caveats: Rare overall, public clonotypes shrank or held steady under therapy.

Library input was around 2.1 micrograms of DNA from cryopreserved PBMCs. The sequencing here drew on PBMCs, taken before ibrutinib treatment. The receptor comes from a human donor with chronic lymphocytic leukemia.

The DNA for the CDR3 is TGCGCCAGCAGCCCTTCTAGTCGGGGACTCTACGAGCAGTACTTC. Translated: CASSPSSRGLYEQYF. This rearrangement joins TRBV4-3 to TRBJ2-7, with D perhaps matching TRBD2 (6 bases). V lost 4 bases to trimming and J lost 3 bases, with 16 bases between them. The CDR3 is 15 amino acids. The germline gives CDR1 LGHNA, CDR2 YSLEER.